This TCR beta chain was obtained from a study of post-analysis software for immune sequencing data. Study-wide results and limits: Same-batch samples co-clustered strongly by F measure. Patients carried roughly 5 TRBV segments more frequently than controls did, and TRBV5-6, TRBV5-1 and TRBV20-1 were among them. When compared against controls, multiple sclerosis patients showed significantly lower normalized Chao1 diversity.

Unique molecular identifiers had been added to the TCR beta cDNA libraries. Each batch of roughly 1 to 11 million T cells produced 450,000 to 500,000 cDNA molecules. TCRdb ran MiXCR on the PCR reads and lists one entry per CDR3 protein. The sample comprises about 540,000 distinct CDR3 sequences, roughly 34% of which are singletons, and 4.5% to 7.5% rests with the top ten. This clonotype was observed a handful of times. Its antigen is still unknown. Trimming took off 2 bases at V and 6 bases at J, with 10 bases between the two ends. CDR1 is SGHTA, CDR2 FQGTGA, per germline. The CDR3 covers 13 residues. The receptor comes from a girl aged 2-17 years with multiple sclerosis. Sequenced sample: blood. The gene calls are TRBV7-3 and TRBJ1-1; D might be TRBD1 (6 bases). CDR3 region: CASSLQGMAEAFF. DNA of the CDR3: TGTGCCAGCAGCTTACAGGGGATGGCTGAAGCTTTCTTT.